Here is one T cell receptor beta chain with its context. The sample comes from a study of cytomegalovirus exposure and HLA in healthy donors. Trimming cost V 3 bases and J 6 bases; bases outside gene matches: 10. CDR1 is MGHRA, CDR2 YSYEKL, per germline. The CDR3 has 17 amino acids. PCR used 60 Vbeta primers and 13 Jbeta primers. The assay was immunoSEQ multiplex PCR, and TCRdb's table has in-frame clones only and misses some. The sample carries 150,000 or so clones, approximately 82% recorded once. The chain employs TRBV4-1 and TRBJ2-7, with 14 bases identical to TRBD2. The sequence derives from a man between 18 and 35 years old in good health and CMV-seropositive. Sample: PBMCs. This CDR3 is CASSHHRLAGGPSEQYF. CDR3 nucleotide sequence: TGCGCCAGCAGCCACCATAGACTAGCGGGAGGGCCCAGCGAGCAGTACTTC.